The rows below give T cell receptor beta chains drawn from one sample of a study of T cell repertoires in cytomegalovirus infection. From the reads, TCRdb called clonotypes with MiXCR, one entry per CDR3 protein. The sample records roughly 730,000 distinct CDR3 sequences, around 30% being singletons. The antigens these receptors bind are not known. Source: cultured PBMCs, taken from culture after CMV antigen stimulation. Receptor source: a human donor in good health (CMV status not recorded). Some clones in this sample may be carry-over from other donors' samples. CDR3s include the opening cysteine and the closing phenylalanine or tryptophan. Fields, in order: J gene, V gene, clone size, D gene, CDR3 protein, CDR3 DNA. The D gene is left open where the match is weak. Clone size is stated in some rows and not others, as once, few, many or a class when expanded.

TRBJ2-5	TRBV7-9	few	.	CASSLHALGTQYF	TGTGCCAGCAGCTTACACGCCCTGGGGACCCAGTACTTC
TRBJ1-1	TRBV14	once	.	CASSQDYRRGGAFF	TGTGCCAGCAGCCAAGATTATCGACGGGGGGGAGCTTTCTTT
TRBJ1-2	TRBV2	.	.	CASKKVLNGYTF	TGTGCCAGCAAGAAGGTATTAAACGGCTACACCTTC
TRBJ2-2	TRBV11-2	few	.	CASSLGRQGLTGELFF	TGTGCCAGCAGCTTAGGTCGCCAGGGCCTGACCGGGGAGCTGTTTTTT
TRBJ1-1	TRBV6-6	.	.	CASSPAGSRHTEAFF	TGTGCCAGCTCGCCGGCGGGGAGTCGTCACACTGAAGCTTTCTTT
TRBJ2-3	TRBV6-2/TRBV6-3	.	.	CASRTPGRYTDTQYF	TGTGCCAGCAGAACACCGGGAAGATACACAGATACGCAGTATTTT
TRBJ2-5	TRBV5-4	.	.	CASSLKVAAETQYF	TGTGCCAGCAGCTTGAAGGTTGCCGCAGAGACCCAGTACTTC
TRBJ1-1	TRBV28	.	.	CASSQQWTEAFF	TGTGCCAGCAGCCAACAATGGACTGAAGCTTTCTTT
TRBJ2-6	TRBV7-2	many	.	CASSQNSGANVLTF	TGTGCCAGCAGTCAGAACTCTGGGGCCAACGTCCTGACTTTC
TRBJ1-4	TRBV4-1	.	.	CASSLGPGLNNEKLFF	TGCGCCAGCAGCCTGGGCCCGGGACTCAATAATGAAAAACTGTTTTTT
TRBJ2-3	TRBV19	.	.	CASSIGSEQDTQYF	TGTGCCAGTAGTATAGGAAGCGAGCAGGATACGCAGTATTTT
TRBJ2-3	TRBV6-6	.	TRBD1	CASGTGAAPSDTQYF	TGTGCCAGCGGGACAGGGGCCGCCCCTTCGGATACGCAGTATTTT
TRBJ2-1	TRBV20-1	.	TRBD2	CSARSTWGLAGNEQFF	TGCAGTGCCCGCAGCACTTGGGGACTAGCAGGTAATGAGCAGTTCTTC
TRBJ1-5	TRBV12-3/TRBV12-4	.	.	CASSADRPNQPQHF	TGTGCCAGCAGCGCTGACAGACCCAATCAGCCCCAGCATTTT
TRBJ2-1	TRBV20-1	few	TRBD2	CSAPRGGSSYNEQFF	TGCAGTGCTCCCCGAGGCGGGAGCTCCTACAATGAGCAGTTCTTC
TRBJ1-4	TRBV7-6	few	.	CASSPKGRWNEKLFF	TGTGCCAGCAGCCCAAAGGGACGGTGGAATGAAAAACTGTTTTTT
TRBJ2-5	TRBV24-1	few	TRBD2	CATSDLKTSGNRETQYF	TGTGCCACCAGTGATTTAAAGACTAGCGGGAACCGAGAGACCCAGTACTTC
TRBJ2-3	TRBV5-1	.	.	CASSLGEQGVADTQYF	TGCGCCAGCAGCTTGGGGGAGCAGGGAGTGGCAGATACGCAGTATTTT
TRBJ1-2	TRBV7-2	many	TRBD1	CASSLGQGFGYGYTF	TGTGCCAGCAGCTTGGGACAGGGTTTTGGCTATGGCTACACCTTC
TRBJ1-1	TRBV7-2	many	TRBD1	CASSLSGGGKNTEAFF	TGTGCCAGCAGCCTGTCAGGGGGGGGAAAGAACACTGAAGCTTTCTTT
TRBJ2-3	TRBV20-1	.	TRBD2	CSASILAGGTDAQYF	TGCAGTGCTAGTATCCTAGCGGGGGGTACAGATGCGCAGTATTTT
TRBJ1-6	TRBV2	.	.	CASQTQPGNSPLHF	TGTGCCAGCCAAACGCAACCGGGTAATTCACCCCTCCACTTT
TRBJ2-5	TRBV5-4	few	.	CASRLGLQETQYF	TGTGCCAGCAGGCTGGGACTCCAAGAGACCCAGTACTTC
TRBJ1-5	TRBV19	.	.	CASSIVVGPGQAQHF	TGTGCCAGTAGTATAGTCGTAGGCCCTGGGCAGGCCCAGCATTTT
TRBJ2-5	TRBV12-3/TRBV12-4	many	TRBD1	CASSSQQGLETQYF	TGTGCCAGCAGTTCACAACAGGGGTTGGAGACCCAGTACTTC
TRBJ2-4	TRBV20-1	.	.	CSARSPPNENIQYF	TGCAGTGCAAGGAGCCCCCCCAACGAAAACATTCAGTACTTC
TRBJ2-1	TRBV14	few	TRBD2	CASSRLAGGPKQFF	TGTGCCAGCAGCCGTCTAGCGGGGGGGCCGAAGCAGTTCTTC
TRBJ2-3	TRBV7-2	.	TRBD1	CASSFSTTGGVGTDTQYF	TGTGCCAGCAGCTTCTCGACCACAGGGGGCGTCGGCACAGATACGCAGTATTTT
TRBJ2-6	TRBV3-1	.	.	CASSQGRAGANVLTF	TGTGCCAGCAGCCAGGGAAGGGCTGGGGCCAACGTCCTGACTTTC
TRBJ2-2	TRBV28	.	.	CASSFLLATGELFF	TGTGCCAGCAGTTTCCTCCTAGCTACCGGGGAGCTGTTTTTT
TRBJ2-5	TRBV12-3/TRBV12-4	few	TRBD2	CASAKSGTSGAETQYF	TGTGCCAGCGCTAAATCTGGTACTAGCGGGGCCGAGACCCAGTACTTC
TRBJ1-1	TRBV4-1	.	TRBD1	CASSQVRTGGTEAFF	TGCGCCAGCAGCCAGGTCAGGACAGGCGGGACTGAAGCTTTCTTT
TRBJ2-7	TRBV6-6	.	TRBD1	CASSDFSDRDTYEQYF	TGTGCCAGCAGTGACTTCTCAGACAGGGACACCTACGAGCAGTACTTC
TRBJ1-6	TRBV7-6	.	.	CASSAGEPNSPLHF	TGTGCCAGCAGCGCAGGGGAGCCGAATTCACCCCTCCACTTT
TRBJ2-7	TRBV27	.	.	CASSSGGPGGYEQYF	TGTGCCAGCAGTTCTGGAGGGCCTGGAGGCTACGAGCAGTACTTC
TRBJ2-3	TRBV20-1	few	.	CSAPPGTSTDTQYF	TGCAGTGCCCCGCCGGGTACTAGCACAGATACGCAGTATTTT
TRBJ2-7	TRBV28	.	.	CASSLELGGGTIYEQYF	TGTGCCAGCAGTTTGGAACTCGGTGGGGGCACCATCTACGAGCAGTACTTC